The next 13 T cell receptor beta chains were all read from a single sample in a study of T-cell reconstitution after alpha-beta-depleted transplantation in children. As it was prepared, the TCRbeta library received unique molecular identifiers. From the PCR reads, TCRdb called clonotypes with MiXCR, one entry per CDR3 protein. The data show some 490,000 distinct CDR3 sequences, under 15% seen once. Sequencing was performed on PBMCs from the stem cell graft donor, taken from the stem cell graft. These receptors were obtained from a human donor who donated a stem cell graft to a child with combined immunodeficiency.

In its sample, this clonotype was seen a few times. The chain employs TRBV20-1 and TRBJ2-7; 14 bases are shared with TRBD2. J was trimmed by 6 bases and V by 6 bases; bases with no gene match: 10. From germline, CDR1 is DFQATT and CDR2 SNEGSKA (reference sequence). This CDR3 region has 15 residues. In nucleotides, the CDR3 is TGCAGTGCGCCCCTCGGCGGACTAGCGGGAGGCGAGCAGTACTTC. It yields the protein CSAPLGGLAGGEQYF.

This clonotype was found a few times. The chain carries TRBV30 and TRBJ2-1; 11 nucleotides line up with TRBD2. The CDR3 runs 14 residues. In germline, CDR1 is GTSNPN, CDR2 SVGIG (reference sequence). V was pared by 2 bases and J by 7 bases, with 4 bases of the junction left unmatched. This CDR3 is CAWSRLAGLNEQFF. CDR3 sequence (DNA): TGTGCCTGGAGTCGACTAGCGGGGCTAAATGAGCAGTTCTTC.

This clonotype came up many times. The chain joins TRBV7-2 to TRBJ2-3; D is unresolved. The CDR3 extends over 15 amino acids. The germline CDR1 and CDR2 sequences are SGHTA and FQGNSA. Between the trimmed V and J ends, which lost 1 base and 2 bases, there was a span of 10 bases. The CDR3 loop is CASSLEVGYTDTQYF. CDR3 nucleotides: TGTGCCAGCAGCTTAGAAGTCGGGTACACAGATACGCAGTATTTT.

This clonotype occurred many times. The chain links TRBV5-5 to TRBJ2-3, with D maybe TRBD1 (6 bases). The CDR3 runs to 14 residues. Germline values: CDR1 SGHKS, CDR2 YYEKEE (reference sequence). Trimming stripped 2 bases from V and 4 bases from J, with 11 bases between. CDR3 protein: CASSFLQGSDTQYF. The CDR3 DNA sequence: TGTGCCAGCAGCTTCCTGCAGGGGTCAGATACGCAGTATTTT.

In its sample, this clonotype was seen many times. CDR3 DNA sequence: TGCGCCAGCAGCTTTGGACTAGCGGCGCAAGAGACCCAGTACTTC. Its translation is CASSFGLAAQETQYF. V is TRBV5-1 and J is TRBJ2-5, with 10 bases that match TRBD2. The junction had 3 bases not matched to a gene; V was cut back by 2 bases and J by 2 bases. CDR3 size: 15 residues. Germline loops: CDR1 SGHRS, CDR2 YFSETQ.

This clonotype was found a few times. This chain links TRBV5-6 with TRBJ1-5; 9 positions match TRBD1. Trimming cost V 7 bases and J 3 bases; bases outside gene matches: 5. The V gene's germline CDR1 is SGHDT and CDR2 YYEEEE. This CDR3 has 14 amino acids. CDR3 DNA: TGTGCCAGCTCGGGACAGGGTGTCAATCAGCCCCAGCATTTT. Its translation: CASSGQGVNQPQHF.

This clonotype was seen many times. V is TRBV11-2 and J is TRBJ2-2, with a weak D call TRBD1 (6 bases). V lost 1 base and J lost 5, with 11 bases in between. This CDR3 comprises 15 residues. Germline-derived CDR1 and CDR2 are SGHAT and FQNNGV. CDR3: CASSLVLGATGELFF. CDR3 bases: TGTGCCAGCAGCTTAGTCCTGGGGGCAACCGGGGAGCTGTTTTTT.

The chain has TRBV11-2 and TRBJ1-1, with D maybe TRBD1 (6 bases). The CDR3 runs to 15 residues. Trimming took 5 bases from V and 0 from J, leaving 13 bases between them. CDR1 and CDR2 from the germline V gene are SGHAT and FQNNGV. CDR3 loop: CASSGGGFVNTEAFF. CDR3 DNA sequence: TGTGCCAGCAGCGGAGGGGGTTTTGTGAACACTGAAGCTTTCTTT. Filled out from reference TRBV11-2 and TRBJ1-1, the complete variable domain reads EAGVAQSPRYKIIEKRQSVAFWCNPISGHATLYWYQQILGQGPKLLIQFQNNGVVDDSQLPKDRFSAERLKGVDSTLKIQPAKLEDSAVYLCASSGGGFVNTEAFFGQGTRLTVV.

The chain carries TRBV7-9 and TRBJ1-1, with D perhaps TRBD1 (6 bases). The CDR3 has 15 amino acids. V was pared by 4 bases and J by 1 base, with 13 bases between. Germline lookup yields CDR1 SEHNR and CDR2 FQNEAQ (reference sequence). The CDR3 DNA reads TGTGCCAGCAGCTCCGACAGGTCCTCGAACACTGAAGCTTTCTTT. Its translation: CASSSDRSSNTEAFF.

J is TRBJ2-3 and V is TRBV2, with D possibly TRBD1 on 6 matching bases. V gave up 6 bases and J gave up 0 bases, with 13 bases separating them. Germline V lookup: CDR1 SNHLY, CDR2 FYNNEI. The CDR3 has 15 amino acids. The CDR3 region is CASRAGQPSTDTQYF. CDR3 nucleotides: TGTGCCAGCAGAGCTGGACAGCCTAGCACAGATACGCAGTATTTT.

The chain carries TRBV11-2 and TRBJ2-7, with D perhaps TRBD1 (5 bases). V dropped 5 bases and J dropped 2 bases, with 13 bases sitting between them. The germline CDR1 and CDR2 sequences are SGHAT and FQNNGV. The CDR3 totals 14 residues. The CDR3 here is CASSPNKGPYEQYF. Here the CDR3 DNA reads TGTGCCAGCAGCCCGAACAAGGGGCCCTACGAGCAGTACTTC.

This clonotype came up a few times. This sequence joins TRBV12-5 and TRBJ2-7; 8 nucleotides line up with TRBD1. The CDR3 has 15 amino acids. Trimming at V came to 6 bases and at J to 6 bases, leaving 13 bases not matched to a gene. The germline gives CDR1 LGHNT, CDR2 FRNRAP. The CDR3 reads CASGKGRQGAGEQYF. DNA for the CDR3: TGTGCTAGTGGCAAAGGGAGGCAGGGGGCTGGCGAGCAGTACTTC.

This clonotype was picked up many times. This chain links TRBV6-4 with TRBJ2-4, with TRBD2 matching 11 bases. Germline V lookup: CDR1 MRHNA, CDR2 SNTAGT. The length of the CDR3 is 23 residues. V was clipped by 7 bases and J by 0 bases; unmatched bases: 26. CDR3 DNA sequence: TGTGCCAGCATCAAACAACCGGGACTAGCGGCAGGGTCGGGCATTCTAGCCAAAAACATTCAGTACTTC. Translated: CASIKQPGLAAGSGILAKNIQYF.